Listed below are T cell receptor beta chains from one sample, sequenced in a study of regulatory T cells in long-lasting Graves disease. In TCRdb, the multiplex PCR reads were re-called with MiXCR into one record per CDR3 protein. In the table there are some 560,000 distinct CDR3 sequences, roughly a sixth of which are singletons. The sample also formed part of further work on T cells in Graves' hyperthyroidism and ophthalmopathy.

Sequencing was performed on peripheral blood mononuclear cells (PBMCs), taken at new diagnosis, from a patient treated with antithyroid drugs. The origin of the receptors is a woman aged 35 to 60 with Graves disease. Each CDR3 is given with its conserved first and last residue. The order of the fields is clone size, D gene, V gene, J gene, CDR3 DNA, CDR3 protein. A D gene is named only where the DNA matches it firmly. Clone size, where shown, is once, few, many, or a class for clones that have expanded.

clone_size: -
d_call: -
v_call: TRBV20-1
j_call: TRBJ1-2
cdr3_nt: TGCAGTGCCAAGCCGGACAGCTATGGCTACACCTTC
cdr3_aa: CSAKPDSYGYTF

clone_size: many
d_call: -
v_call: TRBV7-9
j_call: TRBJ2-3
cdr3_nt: TGTGCCAGCAGCTATCCCGGGGCCCGGGATACGCAGTATTTT
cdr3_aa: CASSYPGARDTQYF

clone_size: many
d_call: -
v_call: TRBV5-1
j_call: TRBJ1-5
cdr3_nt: TGTGCCAGCAGCTTGGGTGGGCAGGGCAATCAGCCCCAGCATTTT
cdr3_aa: CASSLGGQGNQPQHF

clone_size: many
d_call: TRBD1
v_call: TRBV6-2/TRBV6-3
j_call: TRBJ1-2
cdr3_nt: TGTGCCAGCAGTTTCGACAGGGATGGCTACACCTTC
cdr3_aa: CASSFDRDGYTF

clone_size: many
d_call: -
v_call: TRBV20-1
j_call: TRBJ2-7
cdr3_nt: TGCAGTGCTACGTTTACGGGGGACAACTACGAGCAGTACTTC
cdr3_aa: CSATFTGDNYEQYF

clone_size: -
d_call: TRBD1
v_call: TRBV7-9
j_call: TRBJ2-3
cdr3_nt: TGTGCCAGCAATGACCGTGACAGGGTACCAGATACGCAGTATTTT
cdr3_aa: CASNDRDRVPDTQYF

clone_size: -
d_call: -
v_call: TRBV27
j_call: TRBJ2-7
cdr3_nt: TGTGCCAGCAGTTTAAAGGGTGAGGGCGAGCAGTACTTC
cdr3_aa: CASSLKGEGEQYF

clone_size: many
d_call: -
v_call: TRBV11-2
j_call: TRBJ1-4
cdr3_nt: TGTGCCAGCAGCTTACGAGCAACTAATGAAAAACTGTTTTTT
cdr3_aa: CASSLRATNEKLFF

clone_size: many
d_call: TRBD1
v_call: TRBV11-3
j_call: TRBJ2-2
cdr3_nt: TGTGCCAGCAGTAACGGACAGGCCACCGGGGAGCTGTTTTTT
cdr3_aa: CASSNGQATGELFF

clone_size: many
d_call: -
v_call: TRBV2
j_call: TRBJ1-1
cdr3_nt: TGTGCCAGCAACAGTCTCATGAACACTGAAGCTTTCTTT
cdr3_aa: CASNSLMNTEAFF

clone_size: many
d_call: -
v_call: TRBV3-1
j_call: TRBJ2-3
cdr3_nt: TGTGCCAGCAGCCAAGATCGGGTAACTAGAGGGATGGGAACAGATACGCAGTATTTT
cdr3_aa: CASSQDRVTRGMGTDTQYF

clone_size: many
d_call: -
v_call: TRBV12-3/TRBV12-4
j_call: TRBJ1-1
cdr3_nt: TGTGCCAGCAGTCCGTTACGACAGCTCACTGAAGCTTTCTTT
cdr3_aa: CASSPLRQLTEAFF

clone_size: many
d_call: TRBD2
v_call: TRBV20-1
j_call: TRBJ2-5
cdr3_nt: TGCAGTGCTGGGGCAAGCGGGGGGGAAGAGACCCAGTACTTC
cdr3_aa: CSAGASGGEETQYF

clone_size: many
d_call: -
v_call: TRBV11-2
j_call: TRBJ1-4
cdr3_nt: TGTGCCAGCAGCCGCACAGGGATTAATGAAAAACTGTTTTTT
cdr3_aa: CASSRTGINEKLFF

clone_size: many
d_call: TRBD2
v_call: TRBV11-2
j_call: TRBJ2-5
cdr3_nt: TGTGCCAGCAGCTTAAGGATCGAGCGGGGGAAAACCGGAACCCAGTACTTC
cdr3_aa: CASSLRIERGKTGTQYF

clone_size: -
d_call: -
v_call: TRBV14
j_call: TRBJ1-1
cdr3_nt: TGTGCCAGCAGTTCAATGCAGGGGCAAGGCACTGAAGCTTTCTTT
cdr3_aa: CASSSMQGQGTEAFF

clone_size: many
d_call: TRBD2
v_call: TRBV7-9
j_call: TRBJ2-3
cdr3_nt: TGTGCCAGCAGCTCACCCCGGGTCCTTAGCGGGGCTAAACTCACAGATACGCAGTATTTT
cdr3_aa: CASSSPRVLSGAKLTDTQYF

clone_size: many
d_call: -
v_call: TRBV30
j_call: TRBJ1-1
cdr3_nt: TGTGCCTGGAGTAGGTACGGGAACACTGAAGCTTTCTTT
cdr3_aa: CAWSRYGNTEAFF

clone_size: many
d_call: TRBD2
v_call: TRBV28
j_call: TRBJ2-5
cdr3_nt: TGTGCCAGCAGTTCCCCACCCGCCCTAGCGGCGGGAGGGGGCCCGTACTTC
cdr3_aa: CASSSPPALAAGGGPYF

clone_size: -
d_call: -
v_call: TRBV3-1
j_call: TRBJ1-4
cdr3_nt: TGTGCCAGCAGCCATCTCTCGGGGGGGGCAGGTGAAAAACTGTTTTTT
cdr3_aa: CASSHLSGGAGEKLFF

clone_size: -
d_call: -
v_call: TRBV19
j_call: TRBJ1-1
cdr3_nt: TGTGCCAGTAGACAGGGAGAAAACACTGAAGCTTTCTTT
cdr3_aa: CASRQGENTEAFF

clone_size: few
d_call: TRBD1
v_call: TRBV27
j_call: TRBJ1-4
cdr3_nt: TGTGCCAGCAGTTTATCCACTCGCGGGACAGGGTATGAAAAACTGTTTTTT
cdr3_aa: CASSLSTRGTGYEKLFF

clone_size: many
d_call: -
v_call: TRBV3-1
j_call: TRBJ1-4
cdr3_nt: TGTGCCAGCAGCCACGGCATGAGACGGGAAACTAATGAAAAACTGTTTTTT
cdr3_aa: CASSHGMRRETNEKLFF

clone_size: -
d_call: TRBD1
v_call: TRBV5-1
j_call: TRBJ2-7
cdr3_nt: TGCGCCAGCAGCAGGAGCCCGGGACAGGATCGCTACGAGCAGTACTTC
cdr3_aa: CASSRSPGQDRYEQYF

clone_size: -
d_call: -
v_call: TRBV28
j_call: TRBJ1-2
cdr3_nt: TGTGCCAGCAGTCCAAGACAGTTTCGAGGTGGCTACACCTTC
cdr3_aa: CASSPRQFRGGYTF